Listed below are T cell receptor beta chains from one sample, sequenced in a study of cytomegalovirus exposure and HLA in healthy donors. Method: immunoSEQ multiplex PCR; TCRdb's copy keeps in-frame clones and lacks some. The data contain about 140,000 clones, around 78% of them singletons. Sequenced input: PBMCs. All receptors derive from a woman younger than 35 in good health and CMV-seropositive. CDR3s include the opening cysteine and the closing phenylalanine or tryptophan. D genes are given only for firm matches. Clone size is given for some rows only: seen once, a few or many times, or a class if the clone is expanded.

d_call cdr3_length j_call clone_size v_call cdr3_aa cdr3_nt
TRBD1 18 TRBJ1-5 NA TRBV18 CASSPGGGQGDSDQPQHF TGTGCCAGCTCACCGGGCGGGGGACAGGGGGATTCCGATCAGCCCCAGCATTTT
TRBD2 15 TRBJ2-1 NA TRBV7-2 CASRPKGTRINEQFF TGTGCCAGCAGACCAAAGGGGACTAGGATCAATGAGCAGTTCTTC
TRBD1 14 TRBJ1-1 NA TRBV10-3 CAISLGQGGTEAFF TGTGCCATCAGCCTGGGACAGGGAGGCACTGAAGCTTTCTTT
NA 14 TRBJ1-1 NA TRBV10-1 CASSVKSGSTEAFF TGCGCCAGCAGTGTAAAATCGGGGAGCACTGAAGCTTTCTTT
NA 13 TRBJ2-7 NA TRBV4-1 CASSPGQAYEQYF TGCGCCAGCAGCCCCGGACAAGCCTACGAGCAGTACTTC
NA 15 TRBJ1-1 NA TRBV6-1 CAIAGRDNMNTEAFF TGTGCCATTGCTGGGAGGGACAACATGAACACTGAAGCTTTCTTT
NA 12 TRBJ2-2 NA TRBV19 CASSPRTGELFF TGTGCCAGTAGTCCCAGGACCGGGGAGCTGTTTTTT
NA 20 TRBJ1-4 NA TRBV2 CASAQGPRGQPIRQLEKLFF TGTGCCAGCGCTCAAGGCCCAAGGGGACAACCGATTCGGCAGCTTGAAAAACTGTTTTTT
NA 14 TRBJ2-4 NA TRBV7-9 CASSLAMEKNIQYF TGTGCCAGCAGCTTAGCGATGGAGAAAAACATTCAGTACTTC
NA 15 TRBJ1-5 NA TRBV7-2 CASSLVRSGNQPQHF TGTGCCAGCAGCTTAGTAAGATCGGGCAATCAGCCCCAGCATTTT
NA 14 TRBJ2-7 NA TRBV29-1 CSVDSKTNPYEQYF TGCAGCGTTGATTCAAAGACAAACCCCTACGAGCAGTACTTC
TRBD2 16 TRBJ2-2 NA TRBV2 CASSVVLAVNTGELFF TGTGCCAGCAGTGTTGTACTAGCGGTGAACACCGGGGAGCTGTTTTTT
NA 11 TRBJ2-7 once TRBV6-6 CASTRGSEQYF TGTGCCAGCACCAGAGGTTCCGAGCAGTACTTC
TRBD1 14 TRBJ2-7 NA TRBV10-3 CAIPWGQGAQEQYF TGTGCCATCCCTTGGGGACAGGGGGCGCAGGAGCAGTACTTC
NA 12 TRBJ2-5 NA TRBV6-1 CASSSGGETQYF TGTGCCAGCAGTTCGGGCGGGGAGACCCAGTACTTC
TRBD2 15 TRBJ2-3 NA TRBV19 CASSVPSGLSDTQYF TGTGCCAGTAGTGTGCCTAGCGGGCTCTCAGATACGCAGTATTTT
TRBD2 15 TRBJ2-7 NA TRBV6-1 CASSEGPAGIYEQYF TGTGCCAGCAGTGAAGGGCCAGCGGGGATCTACGAGCAGTACTTC
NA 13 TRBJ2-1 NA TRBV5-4 CASRADSHNEQFF TGTGCCAGCAGGGCAGACAGCCACAATGAGCAGTTCTTC
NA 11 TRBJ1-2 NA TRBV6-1 CASSEGGTGAF TGTGCCAGCAGTGAGGGCGGGACCGGGGCCTTC
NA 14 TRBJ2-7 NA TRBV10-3 CATGIDTKAYEQYF TGTGCCACCGGGATCGACACTAAAGCCTATGAGCAGTACTTC
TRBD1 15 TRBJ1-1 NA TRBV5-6 CASSFFGGQGLEAFF TGTGCCAGCAGCTTTTTTGGGGGACAGGGGTTGGAAGCTTTCTTT
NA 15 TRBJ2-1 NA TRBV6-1 CASSPGGWRRGEQFF TGTGCCAGCAGTCCCGGCGGTTGGAGGCGTGGTGAGCAGTTCTTC
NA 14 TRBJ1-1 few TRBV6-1 CASSGRTDYTEAFF TGTGCCAGCAGTGGTCGGACAGACTACACTGAAGCTTTCTTT
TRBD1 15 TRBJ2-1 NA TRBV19 CASSWTGGIYNEQFF TGTGCCAGTAGTTGGACAGGGGGGATATACAATGAGCAGTTCTTC
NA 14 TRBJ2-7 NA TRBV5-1 CASSLEYAGGEQYF TGCGCCAGCAGCTTGGAGTATGCAGGAGGCGAGCAGTACTTC
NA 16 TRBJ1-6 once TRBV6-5 CASSYAGVSYNSPLHF TGTGCCAGCAGTTACGCGGGGGTCTCCTATAATTCACCCCTCCACTTT
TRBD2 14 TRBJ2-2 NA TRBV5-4 CASSVAGSTGELFF TGTGCCAGCAGCGTAGCGGGTTCCACCGGGGAGCTGTTTTTT
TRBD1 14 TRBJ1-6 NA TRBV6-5 CAIRDSSYNSPLHF TGTGCCATCCGGGACAGCTCCTATAATTCACCCCTCCACTTT
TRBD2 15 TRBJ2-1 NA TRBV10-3 CAISESSGGYNEQFF TGTGCCATCAGTGAGTCTAGCGGGGGTTACAATGAGCAGTTCTTC
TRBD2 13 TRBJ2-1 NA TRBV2 CASSETSDNEQFF TGTGCCAGCAGTGAGACTAGCGATAATGAGCAGTTCTTC
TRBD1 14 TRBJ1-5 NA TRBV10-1 CASPRRGLSQPQHF TGCGCCAGCCCCCGCAGGGGGCTGAGTCAGCCCCAGCATTTT
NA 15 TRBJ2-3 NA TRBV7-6 CARTIRDCSTDTQYF TGTGCCAGAACCATTAGGGACTGCAGCACAGATACGCAGTATTTT
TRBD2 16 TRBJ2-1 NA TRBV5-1 CASSPRLAGGPGEQFF TGCGCCAGCAGCCCGAGACTAGCGGGGGGGCCCGGTGAGCAGTTCTTC
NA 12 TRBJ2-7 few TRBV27 CASRDSSYEQYF TGTGCCAGCAGAGACAGCTCCTACGAGCAGTACTTC
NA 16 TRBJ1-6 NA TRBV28 CASTSLPRRIGSPLHF TGTGCCAGCACCTCCTTACCCCGGAGGATCGGATCACCCCTCCACTTT
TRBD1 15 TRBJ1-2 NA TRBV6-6 CASSFSTGTVGGYTF TGTGCCAGCAGTTTCTCGACAGGGACCGTGGGTGGCTACACCTTC
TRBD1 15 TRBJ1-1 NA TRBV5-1 CASSLLGDSKTQAFF TGCGCCAGCAGCTTGTTGGGGGACAGTAAAACTCAAGCTTTCTTT
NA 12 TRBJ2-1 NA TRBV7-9 CASSLFADEQFF TGTGCCAGCAGCTTATTCGCGGATGAGCAGTTCTTC
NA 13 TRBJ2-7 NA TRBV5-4 CASSLANSYEQYF TGTGCCAGCAGCTTGGCAAACAGTTACGAGCAGTACTTC
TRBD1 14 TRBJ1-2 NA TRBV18 CASSPGTGDYGYTF TGTGCCAGCTCACCTGGGACAGGGGACTATGGCTACACCTTC
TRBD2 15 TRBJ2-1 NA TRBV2 CASMISGGPYNEQFF TGTGCCAGCATGATTAGCGGGGGGCCTTACAATGAGCAGTTCTTC
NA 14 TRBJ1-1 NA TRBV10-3 CAIRDSNPNTEAFF TGTGCCATCAGGGACTCCAACCCTAACACTGAAGCTTTCTTT
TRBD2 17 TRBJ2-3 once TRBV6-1 CASSEALTGGSRDTQYF TGTGCCAGCAGTGAGGCGCTGACGGGGGGGTCCAGAGATACGCAGTATTTT
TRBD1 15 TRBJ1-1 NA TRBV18 CASSPSKQGTTEAFF TGTGCCAGCTCACCGTCGAAACAGGGGACCACTGAAGCTTTCTTT
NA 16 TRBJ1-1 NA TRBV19 CASSISVQGWYTEAFF TGTGCCAGTAGTATAAGTGTACAGGGATGGTACACTGAAGCTTTCTTT
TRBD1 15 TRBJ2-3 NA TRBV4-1 CASSPRDSFTDTQYF TGCGCCAGCAGCCCTCGGGACAGCTTCACAGATACGCAGTATTTT
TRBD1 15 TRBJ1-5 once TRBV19 CASRYRGFGNQPQHF TGTGCCAGTAGATACAGGGGTTTCGGCAATCAGCCCCAGCATTTT
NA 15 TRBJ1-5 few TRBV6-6 CASSNEFQGNQPQHF TGTGCCAGCAGTAATGAGTTTCAAGGCAATCAGCCCCAGCATTTT
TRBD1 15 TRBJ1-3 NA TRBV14 CASSQSSTGGNTIYF TGTGCCAGCAGCCAATCCTCGACAGGGGGAAACACCATATATTTT
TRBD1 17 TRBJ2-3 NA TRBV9 CASSSPRDRGLTDTQYF TGTGCCAGCAGCTCACCCCGGGACAGGGGATTGACAGATACGCAGTATTTT
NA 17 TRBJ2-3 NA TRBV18 CASSPAISTGSTDTQYF TGTGCCAGCTCACCGGCAATATCGACAGGTAGCACAGATACGCAGTATTTT
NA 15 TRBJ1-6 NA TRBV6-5 CASTFGSSYNSPLHF TGTGCCAGCACTTTTGGGAGTTCCTATAATTCACCCCTCCACTTT
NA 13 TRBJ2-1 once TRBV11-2 CASRNREFNEQFF TGTGCCAGCAGGAACAGGGAATTCAATGAGCAGTTCTTC